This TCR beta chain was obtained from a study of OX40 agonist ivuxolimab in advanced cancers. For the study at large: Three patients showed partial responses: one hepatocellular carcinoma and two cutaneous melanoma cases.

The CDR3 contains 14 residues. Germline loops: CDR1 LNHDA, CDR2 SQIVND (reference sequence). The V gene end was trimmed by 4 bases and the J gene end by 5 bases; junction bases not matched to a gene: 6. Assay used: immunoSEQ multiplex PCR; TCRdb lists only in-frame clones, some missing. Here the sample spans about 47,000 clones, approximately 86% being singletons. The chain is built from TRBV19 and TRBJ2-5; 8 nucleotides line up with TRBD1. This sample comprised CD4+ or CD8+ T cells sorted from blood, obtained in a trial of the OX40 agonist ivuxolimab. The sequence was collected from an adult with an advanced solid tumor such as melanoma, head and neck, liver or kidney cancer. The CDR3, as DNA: TGTGCCAGTAGTACTCAGGGGGCGCGGGAGACCCAGTACTTC. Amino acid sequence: CASSTQGARETQYF.